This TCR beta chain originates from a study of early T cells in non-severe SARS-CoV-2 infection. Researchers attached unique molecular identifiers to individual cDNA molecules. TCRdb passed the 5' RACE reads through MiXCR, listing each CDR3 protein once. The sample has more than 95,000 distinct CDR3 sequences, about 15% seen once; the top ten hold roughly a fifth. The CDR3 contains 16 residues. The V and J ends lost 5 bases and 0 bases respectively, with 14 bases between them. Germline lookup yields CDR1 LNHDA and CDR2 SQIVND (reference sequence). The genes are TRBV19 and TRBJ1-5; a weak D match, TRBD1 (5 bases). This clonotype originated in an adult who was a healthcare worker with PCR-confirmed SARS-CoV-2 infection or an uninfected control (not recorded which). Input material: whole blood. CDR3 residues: CASSLRQTYSNQPQHF. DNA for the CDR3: TGTGCCAGTAGTCTCCGACAGACCTATAGCAATCAGCCCCAGCATTTT.